A single sample is the source of the 19 T cell receptor beta chains below, sequenced in a study of cytomegalovirus exposure and HLA in healthy donors. Amplification used 60 Vbeta primers and 13 Jbeta primers. The method was immunoSEQ multiplex PCR; TCRdb's version includes in-frame clones alone and lacks a portion of them. The profile shows roughly 160,000 clones, about three quarters of them singletons. What was sequenced was PBMCs. The receptors come from a girl between 5 and 17 years old in good health and CMV-seronegative.

This clone was observed a handful of times. The chain is built from TRBV25-1 and TRBJ2-3; 8 nucleotides match TRBD1. This CDR3 contains 15 residues. Germline CDR1 MGHDK, CDR2 SYGVNS. The ends lost 3 bases at V and 5 bases at J; junction bases unmatched: 7. The CDR3 spells CASSDDLQGVDTQYF. Here the CDR3 DNA reads TGTGCCAGCAGTGATGATCTACAGGGGGTAGATACGCAGTATTTT.

The genes are TRBV7-3 and TRBJ2-3, with a possible D match to TRBD1 (6 bases). V dropped 5 bases and J dropped 2 bases, with 11 bases sitting between them. CDR1 and CDR2 from the germline V gene are SGHTA and FQGTGA. This CDR3 comprises 14 residues. CDR3 sequence (DNA): TGTGCCAGCAGCCCCCGACAGGACACAGATACGCAGTATTTT. It translates to CASSPRQDTDTQYF. The variable domain in full, completed from reference TRBV7-3 and TRBJ2-3, reads GAGVSQTPSNKVTEKGKYVELRCDPISGHTALYWYRQSLGQGPEFLIYFQGTGAADDSGLPNDRFFAVRPEGSVSTLKIQRTERGDSAVYLCASSPRQDTDTQYFGPGTRLTVL.

This chain connects TRBV19 to TRBJ2-6, with D tentatively TRBD2 (6 bases). The length of the CDR3 is 14 residues. Germline V gives CDR1 LNHDA, CDR2 SQIVND (reference sequence). Trimming took 10 bases from V and 2 from J, leaving 12 bases between them. CDR3 sequence reads: CAIKEGAGANVLTF. CDR3 nucleotide sequence: TGTGCCATCAAGGAGGGCGCTGGGGCCAACGTCCTGACTTTC.

The gene calls are TRBV9 and TRBJ1-1; D gene unclear. The CDR3 is 14 residues long. Per the germline V gene, CDR1 is SGDLS and CDR2 is YYNGEE. V gave up 3 bases and J gave up 1 base, with 10 bases separating them. The CDR3 reads CASSAGFRNTEAFF. The DNA of the CDR3 is TGTGCCAGCAGCGCGGGTTTTAGGAACACTGAAGCTTTCTTT.

The V and J genes are TRBV25-1 and TRBJ2-2; the D gene is possibly TRBD2 (5 bases). This CDR3 is 13 amino acids long. CDR1 MGHDK and CDR2 SYGVNS come from the germline V gene. Trimming removed 8 bases at V and 1 base at J, with 8 bases between. The DNA of the CDR3 is TGTGCCAGCCGGGGTATGAACACCGGGGAGCTGTTTTTT. It codes for CASRGMNTGELFF.

The chain has TRBV27 and TRBJ2-7, with 7 positions matching TRBD1. The V gene end was trimmed by 8 bases and the J gene end by 2 bases; junction bases not matched to a gene: 9. CDR1 is MNHEY and CDR2 is SMNVEV in the germline V gene (reference sequence). There are 14 residues in the CDR3. The CDR3 spells CASRPGQVTYEQYF. The CDR3 DNA reads as TGTGCCAGCCGACCCGGACAGGTAACCTACGAGCAGTACTTC.

J is TRBJ1-2 and V is TRBV13, with 7 bases that match TRBD1. J was trimmed by 8 bases and V by 5 bases; bases with no gene match: 8. The CDR3 contains 13 residues. Germline V gene lookup returns CDR1 PRHDT and CDR2 FYEKMQ (reference sequence). CDR3 nucleotides: TGTGCCAGCAGCCGTACAGGGGAGGACGGCTACACCTTC. Its protein is CASSRTGEDGYTF.

The V call is TRBV5-1, the J call TRBJ1-3; D is undetermined. The CDR3 loop spans 15 amino acids. V lost 0 bases, J lost 0 bases, and 7 bases lay in between. In germline, CDR1 is SGHRS, CDR2 YFSETQ. The CDR3 nucleotides read TGCGCCAGCAGCTTGGCCGGGTCCTCTGGAAACACCATATATTTT. It codes for CASSLAGSSGNTIYF.

J is TRBJ2-3 and V is TRBV6-5; no clear D. The germline V gene has CDR1 MNHEY and CDR2 SVGAGI. CDR3 length equals 15 residues. Trimming cost V 5 bases and J 3 bases, with 15 bases left between them. The CDR3 nucleotides are TGTGCCAGCAGTAAGTCCCAGATATTTACAGATACGCAGTATTTT. Its translation: CASSKSQIFTDTQYF.

V gene TRBV9 combines with J gene TRBJ2-6; 9 bases align to TRBD2. After removal of 4 bases from V and 0 bases from J, the junction contained 14 bases not matched to a gene. Germline V lookup: CDR1 SGDLS, CDR2 YYNGEE. This CDR3 region has 20 residues. Here the CDR3 DNA reads TGTGCCAGCAGCCCCCGCGGGGGGGGCGAAATCCACTCTGGGGCCAACGTCCTGACTTTC. Translation: CASSPRGGGEIHSGANVLTF.

The chain employs TRBV5-1 and TRBJ2-7; 10 nucleotides agree with TRBD1. In germline, CDR1 is SGHRS, CDR2 YFSETQ. The CDR3 loop spans 14 amino acids. V was clipped by 4 bases and J by 3 bases; unmatched bases: 4. CDR3 region: CASSTDRGLYEQYF. As DNA, the CDR3 is TGCGCCAGCAGCACTGACAGGGGGCTCTACGAGCAGTACTTC.

This clone was found once. This sequence joins TRBV7-3 and TRBJ1-6; the match to TRBD1 covers 7 bases. Germline V gene sequence: CDR1 SGHTA, CDR2 FQGTGA. V was pared by 1 base and J by 10 bases, with 7 bases of the junction left unmatched. The CDR3 loop spans 15 amino acids. The CDR3 reads CASSLKGQGDSPLHF. DNA for the CDR3: TGTGCCAGCAGCTTAAAAGGTCAGGGGGACTCACCCCTCCACTTT.

The chain combines TRBV9 with TRBJ2-7; D not certain. Trimming stripped 0 bases from V and 6 bases from J, with 10 bases between. CDR1 SGDLS and CDR2 YYNGEE come from the germline V gene. This CDR3 has 13 amino acids. In DNA form, the CDR3 reads TGTGCCAGCAGCGTAGCTCTGGGCAGCGAGCAGTACTTC. The encoded protein is CASSVALGSEQYF.

The rearrangement uses TRBV6-5 and TRBJ2-3; a possible D gene is TRBD1 (5 bases). The V end was cut by 6 bases, the J end by 1 base, with 14 bases between. The length of the CDR3 is 15 residues. Germline CDR1 and CDR2: MNHEY and SVGAGI. CDR3 DNA sequence: TGTGCCAGCAGAAGACAGCTTGGGGGCACAGATACGCAGTATTTT. Protein: CASRRQLGGTDTQYF.

This clone has just one count. This chain links TRBV2 with TRBJ2-5; no firm D call. Per germline, CDR1 SNHLY and CDR2 FYNNEI. Trimming pared 5 bases from V and 12 bases from J, leaving 13 bases between. This CDR3 region has 11 residues. In nucleotides, the CDR3 is TGTGCCAGCAGTCGTCCGGCAGGTGAGTACTTC. This sequence encodes CASSRPAGEYF.

This chain connects TRBV23-1 to TRBJ2-1; D is perhaps TRBD2 (6 bases). TRBV23-1 falls under the ORF class, with uncertain function. The CDR3 consists of 14 residues. The V and J ends lost 0 bases and 7 bases respectively, with 10 bases between them. The CDR3 here is CASSQSWRVNEQFF. The DNA for the CDR3 is TGCGCCAGCAGTCAATCTTGGAGGGTGAATGAGCAGTTCTTC.

CDR3 sequence (DNA): TGTGCCAGCAGCTTAGGGGGAGGGTGGACTAATGAAAAACTGTTTTTT. It translates to CASSLGGGWTNEKLFF. The chain joins TRBV11-2 to TRBJ1-4; D ambiguous. Germline V lookup: CDR1 SGHAT, CDR2 FQNNGV. The CDR3 loop spans 16 amino acids. V lost 1 base and J 2 bases, leaving 11 bases between the germline ends.

The CDR3 loop is CASSVARGFSSTDTQYF. DNA of the CDR3: TGTGCCAGCAGCGTAGCCCGGGGGTTCTCTAGCACAGATACGCAGTATTTT. The V and J genes are TRBV9 and TRBJ2-3, with TRBD2 as a possible D gene (6 bases). Trimming took off 0 bases at V and 0 bases at J, with 14 bases between the two ends. Per germline, CDR1 SGDLS and CDR2 YYNGEE. The length of the CDR3 is 17 residues.

V usage is TRBV29-1 and J usage is TRBJ1-1, with 9 bases fitting TRBD1. Germline V lookup: CDR1 SQVTM, CDR2 ANQGSEA. The CDR3 spans 13 residues. Losses at the gene ends were 5 bases for V and 6 bases for J; bases not matched to a gene: 7. The CDR3 region is CSVRGTGSSEAFF. The CDR3 DNA reads as TGCAGCGTTCGTGGGACAGGGTCGTCTGAAGCTTTCTTT.